A single sample gave rise to the 12 T cell receptor beta chains below, sequenced in a study of cytomegalovirus exposure and HLA in healthy donors. PCR primers comprised 60 Vbeta and 13 Jbeta primers. Sequenced by immunoSEQ multiplex PCR; TCRdb stores in-frame clones only, minus some. The sample yields some 190,000 clones, 75% to 90% seen once. Material: PBMCs. The source is a woman aged 30 to 39 in good health and CMV-seronegative.

The rearrangement links TRBV7-9 to TRBJ2-5; the D gene is possibly TRBD1 (6 bases). Trimming took 1 base from V and 5 from J, leaving 14 bases between them. This CDR3 comprises 15 residues. Germline values: CDR1 SEHNR, CDR2 FQNEAQ (reference sequence). CDR3 nucleotides: TGTGCCAGCAGCTTAGATGGGGGCACCTGGGAGACCCAGTACTTC. It is translated as CASSLDGGTWETQYF.

The chain carries TRBV5-1 and TRBJ2-1; D call uncertain. This CDR3 has 11 residues. CDR1 is SGHRS, CDR2 YFSETQ, per germline. The germline V and J ends were trimmed by 4 bases and 11 bases, with 10 bases remaining between them. The CDR3 bases are TGCGCCAGCAGCCTGATCAGGCAGCAGTTCTTC. Amino acids: CASSLIRQQFF.

This clone was detected a few times. The CDR3 spells CASSSLSHPRTKPYEQYF. The CDR3 bases are TGTGCCAGCAGCTCCCTCTCCCATCCTAGGACTAAGCCCTACGAGCAGTACTTC. The chain is built from TRBV11-2 and TRBJ2-7, with a tentative D call TRBD2 (6 bases). Deletions cut 4 bases from V and 2 bases from J, with 24 bases between. The germline CDR1 and CDR2 sequences are SGHAT and FQNNGV. CDR3 size: 18 residues.

The chain couples TRBV28 to TRBJ2-1; tentative D call: TRBD2 (6 bases). With 5 bases removed from V and 10 bases from J, the gap between germline ends came to 15 bases. This CDR3 has 13 residues. Germline V CDR1 and CDR2: MDHEN, SYDVKM. Here the CDR3 reads CASSPDPAGEQFF. The CDR3, as DNA: TGTGCCAGCAGTCCAGACCCGGCGGGGGAGCAGTTCTTC.

This chain uses TRBV6-1 with TRBJ1-1; unclear D gene. Germline V gene lookup returns CDR1 MNHNS and CDR2 SASEGT. The V end lost 5 bases, the J end lost 1 base, and 8 bases lay between the germline ends. The CDR3 runs 13 residues. CDR3: CASSYTENTEAFF. DNA for the CDR3: TGTGCCAGCAGTTATACAGAGAACACTGAAGCTTTCTTT.

This rearrangement joins TRBV27 to TRBJ2-3, with 7 bases that match TRBD2. Germline V lookup: CDR1 MNHEY, CDR2 SMNVEV (reference sequence). The ends lost 7 bases at V and 1 base at J; junction bases unmatched: 8. The CDR3 totals 15 residues. This chain's CDR3 is CASKTMGGGTDTQYF. CDR3 coding DNA: TGTGCCAGCAAAACAATGGGGGGGGGCACAGATACGCAGTATTTT.

The J gene is TRBJ2-2, the V gene TRBV7-8, with 9 nucleotides matching TRBD1. The CDR3 contains 14 residues. Germline V lookup: CDR1 SGHVS, CDR2 FQNEAQ. Unmatched junction bases numbered 2, after V lost 4 bases and J lost 5 bases. The CDR3 region has the DNA TGTGCCAGCAGCTACGGACAGGGGACCGGGGAGCTGTTTTTT. Translated, it gives CASSYGQGTGELFF.

This clone came up a few times. The J gene is TRBJ2-7, the V gene TRBV18; D call uncertain. The V gene lost 3 bases and the J gene lost 1 base, with 7 bases spanning the gap. Germline V gene lookup returns CDR1 KGHSH and CDR2 LQKENI. The CDR3 loop spans 13 amino acids. CDR3 protein: CASSPTTSYEQYF. The CDR3 DNA is TGTGCCAGCTCACCGACGACTTCCTACGAGCAGTACTTC.

This chain uses TRBV7-8 with TRBJ2-1; 10 nucleotides line up with TRBD1. From germline, CDR1 is SGHVS and CDR2 FQNEAQ. This CDR3 contains 15 residues. The trim removed 3 bases at V and 6 bases at J, leaving 5 bases unmatched. The CDR3 coding sequence is TGTGCCAGCAGCTTCGGGACAGGGGTATTCAATGAGCAGTTCTTC. It codes for CASSFGTGVFNEQFF. Full variable domain (missing parts from reference TRBV7-8 and TRBJ2-1): GAGVSQSPRYKVAKRGQDVALRCDPISGHVSLFWYQQALGQGPEFLTYFQNEAQLDKSGLPSDRFFAERPEGSVSTLKIQRTQQEDSAVYLCASSFGTGVFNEQFFGPGTRLTVL.

The chain employs TRBV5-1 and TRBJ1-2; D possibly corresponds to TRBD1 (6 bases). The germline V gene has CDR1 SGHRS and CDR2 YFSETQ. V shed 4 bases and J shed 5 bases, with 12 bases lying between them. The CDR3 extends over 13 amino acids. The CDR3 coding sequence is TGCGCCAGCAGCCGGGACACATATTATGGCTACACCTTC. Its translation: CASSRDTYYGYTF.

V gene TRBV28 combines with J gene TRBJ1-5; a possible D gene is TRBD1 (5 bases). The V end lost 3 bases, the J end lost 5 bases, and 8 bases lay between the germline ends. CDR3 length: 13 residues. From germline, CDR1 is MDHEN and CDR2 SYDVKM. The CDR3 DNA is TGTGCCAGCAGTTTCACGACAGATCAGCCCCAGCATTTT. Protein sequence: CASSFTTDQPQHF.

This clone was seen just once. The gene calls are TRBV6-4 and TRBJ2-3; tentative D call: TRBD2 (7 bases). The germline CDR1 and CDR2 sequences are MRHNA and SNTAGT. The V end lost 6 bases, the J end lost 6 bases, and 19 bases lay between the germline ends. This CDR3 has 15 amino acids. In DNA form, the CDR3 reads TGTGCCAGCAGCCGGACTAGTGGGGACATGGATACGCAGTATTTT. Amino acid sequence: CASSRTSGDMDTQYF.